The clone carrying this T cell receptor (beta chain) turned up a few times. What it binds is unknown. This CDR3 spans 12 amino acids. Germline V gene lookup returns CDR1 SGHKS and CDR2 YYEKEE (reference sequence). Deletions cut 2 bases from V and 10 bases from J, with 10 bases between. The data derive from a study of regulatory T cells in long-lasting Graves disease. Findings of the study overall: Relative to newly diagnosed Graves' patients, persistent ones had lower TCR diversity. The small sample size may have reduced accuracy.

Described time point: newly diagnosed GD, antithyroid drugs for less than 3 months. There was RNA extracted from PBMCs, and the TCR library was made from it. Sequencing libraries for TCR beta were prepared with iRepertoire HTBI primers and Arm-PCR of CDR3 regions. TCRdb called the multiplex PCR reads again in MiXCR, with one record for every CDR3 protein. The table shows hundreds of thousands of distinct CDR3 sequences, with roughly 15% occurring only once. These data were also reused for a study on T cells in Graves' hyperthyroidism and ophthalmopathy.

The receptor was derived from a woman between 25 and 40 years old with Graves disease. The sequenced sample was peripheral blood mononuclear cells (PBMCs), obtained at new diagnosis, from a patient treated with antithyroid drugs. V gene TRBV5-5 combines with J gene TRBJ2-1; tentatively, D is TRBD2 (5 bases). CDR3 in amino acids: CASSFATGEQFF. The CDR3 nucleotides are TGTGCCAGCAGCTTTGCGACGGGGGAGCAGTTCTTC.